This TCR beta chain was profiled in a study of regulatory T cells in long-lasting Graves disease. This clonotype was picked up many times. Building the TCR beta libraries relied on iRepertoire HTBI primers, and CDR3 regions underwent Arm-PCR. TCRdb processed the multiplex PCR reads anew with MiXCR; each CDR3 protein has one entry. Of 300,000 to 400,000 distinct CDR3 sequences in the sample, roughly 18% are singletons; the top ten hold approximately 35%. The time point is: newly diagnosed GD, antithyroid drugs for less than 3 months. Extracted PBMC RNA gave rise to the TCR library. Guidelines of the American Thyroid Association were used to diagnose Graves' disease. The receptor's source is a female donor with Graves disease. Sequencing was performed on peripheral blood mononuclear cells (PBMCs), taken at new diagnosis, from a patient treated with antithyroid drugs.

CDR3 coding DNA: TGTGCCAGCAGTTTTCGGAGCCTAGCGGGGGGAGATACGCAGTATTTT. This sequence encodes CASSFRSLAGGDTQYF. The chain joins TRBV28 to TRBJ2-3; 11 bases agree with TRBD2. Unmatched junction bases numbered 7, after V lost 3 bases and J lost 5 bases. CDR1 and CDR2 (germline): MDHEN, SYDVKM. This CDR3 region has 16 residues. The whole variable domain, filled in from reference TRBV28 and TRBJ2-3, reads DVKVTQSSRYLVKRTGEKVFLECVQDMDHENMFWYRQDPGLGLRLIYFSYDVKMKEKGDIPEGYSVSREKKERFSLILESASTNQTSMYLCASSFRSLAGGDTQYFGPGTRLTVL.